A selection of T cell receptor beta chains follows, all from one sample in a study of T cells after posttransplantation cyclophosphamide. Sequencing was performed with immunoSEQ multiplex PCR; in TCRdb, only in-frame clones are kept and a portion is missing. The specimen has 5,900 or so clones, none found just once. The sequenced sample was PBMCs, obtained after allogeneic stem cell transplant with posttransplant cyclophosphamide. All receptors come from a female patient in her 30s who received an allogeneic stem cell transplant from an unrelated donor, was CMV-positive, and had acute and chronic GVHD. The T cells may partly be graft donor cells. CDR3s leave out the opening cysteine and the closing phenylalanine or tryptophan. Each record gives: D gene, clone size, J gene, V gene, CDR3 protein. A D gene is named only where the DNA matches it firmly. Clone sizes are given selectively: once, few, many, or a class where the clone is expanded.

D: .
size: few
J: TRBJ1-1
V: TRBV9
CDR3: ASSPWGRGTATEAF

D: .
size: many
J: TRBJ1-3
V: TRBV30
CDR3: AWSTGTLLSGNTIY

D: .
size: many
J: TRBJ2-1
V: TRBV5-4
CDR3: ASSLTSRGYNEQF

D: TRBD2
size: many
J: TRBJ2-7
V: TRBV29-1
CDR3: SVGIAGYEQY

D: TRBD2
size: many
J: TRBJ2-1
V: TRBV5-1
CDR3: ASSLLAGAYNEQF

D: .
size: many
J: TRBJ2-5
V: TRBV6-1
CDR3: ASSEARGTQY

D: TRBD1
size: many
J: TRBJ1-1
V: TRBV5-6
CDR3: ASSWGAGGGNTEAF

D: TRBD1
size: many
J: TRBJ2-7
V: TRBV7-9
CDR3: ASSDIPGQSKYEQY

D: .
size: many
J: TRBJ2-1
V: TRBV7-3
CDR3: ASSSYGTLNEQF

D: .
size: many
J: TRBJ1-2
V: TRBV10-3
CDR3: AISEWGVVGYT

D: .
size: few
J: TRBJ2-3
V: TRBV29-1
CDR3: SVEVLRSPTDTQY

D: TRBD1
size: many
J: TRBJ2-7
V: TRBV7-9
CDR3: ASSSGQPYEQY

D: TRBD2
size: many
J: TRBJ2-1
V: TRBV10-3
CDR3: AISDGGLANEQF

D: .
size: many
J: TRBJ2-3
V: TRBV4-2
CDR3: ASSQDPGTDTQY

D: TRBD1
size: many
J: TRBJ2-7
V: TRBV6-5
CDR3: ASSRGQGNYEQY

D: TRBD1
size: many
J: TRBJ2-7
V: TRBV29-1
CDR3: SVELGTAYEQY

D: .
size: few
J: TRBJ2-5
V: TRBV7-9
CDR3: ASSLNMERRETQY

D: .
size: .
J: TRBJ2-5
V: TRBV18
CDR3: ASSPLVAEGETQY

D: TRBD2
size: many
J: TRBJ2-2
V: TRBV5-1
CDR3: ASSPRLAGLTGELF

D: .
size: many
J: TRBJ2-5
V: TRBV4-1
CDR3: ASSPTRRETQY

D: TRBD1
size: medium-sized
J: TRBJ2-4
V: TRBV2
CDR3: ASRPDRGGTKNIQY

D: .
size: many
J: TRBJ1-2
V: TRBV6-5
CDR3: ASSWAGTKGYT